The 22 T cell receptor beta chains in this list originate from one sample, sequenced in a study of T cells after yellow fever vaccination. TCRdb processed the 5' RACE reads anew with MiXCR; each CDR3 protein has one entry. Of about 170,000 distinct CDR3 sequences listed, about 6% are singletons. The source material was CD4+ T cells sorted from PBMCs, sampled on the day of the first yellow fever vaccination. These receptor sequences come from a man between 18 and 29 years old who received the YFV17D yellow fever vaccine.

Ten or more counts support this clonotype. This rearrangement joins TRBV7-3 to TRBJ2-1; TRBD1 might be the D (6 bases). Trimming removed 5 bases at V and 0 bases at J, with 11 bases between. Germline V gene sequence: CDR1 SGHTA, CDR2 FQGTGA. The CDR3 is 15 amino acids. The CDR3 loop reads CASSETGSSYNEQFF. As DNA, the CDR3 is TGTGCCAGCAGCGAAACAGGGAGCTCCTACAATGAGCAGTTCTTC.

This clonotype was counted a few times. Given a much more abundant clone one base away, this may be a read error. This chain uses TRBV5-4 with TRBJ1-1; TRBD1 is a possible D gene (6 bases). CDR1 SGHNT and CDR2 YYREEE come from the germline V gene (reference sequence). The V end was cut by 4 bases, the J end by 1 base, with 8 bases between. The CDR3 length is 13 residues. The CDR3 reads CASSIQGNTEAFF. The CDR3 nucleotides are TGTGCCAGCAGCATACAGGGGAACACTGAAGCTTTCTTT.

The chain employs TRBV9 and TRBJ2-4; no definite D call. Looked up from germline, CDR1 is SGDLS and CDR2 is YYNGEE. The CDR3 length is 13 residues. V was clipped by 0 bases and J by 3 bases, with 4 bases between them. The DNA of the CDR3 is TGTGCCAGCAGCGTAGATGTCAAAAACATTCAGTACTTC. Translating it yields CASSVDVKNIQYF.

This clonotype was picked up many times. The chain links TRBV30 to TRBJ2-2, with TRBD2 matching over 8 bases. The CDR3 runs 16 residues. In germline, CDR1 is GTSNPN, CDR2 SVGIG (reference sequence). The trim removed 0 bases at V and 1 base at J, leaving 4 bases unmatched. DNA of the CDR3: TGTGCCTGGAGTGTAGGTCTAGCGGGGAACACCGGGGAGCTGTTTTTT. Protein sequence: CAWSVGLAGNTGELFF.

This clonotype was detected ten times or more. For the CDR3, the DNA is TGTGCCAGCAGCCTTACTAGCGGGGGGGATGAGCAGTTCTTC. This translates into CASSLTSGGDEQFF. This chain joins TRBV3-1 and TRBJ2-1; TRBD2 agrees at 13 bases. Losses at the gene ends were 4 bases for V and 8 bases for J; bases not matched to a gene: 2. CDR3 length: 14 amino acids. Germline V gives CDR1 LGHDT, CDR2 YNNKEL (reference sequence).

This clonotype has a count of ten or more. V gene TRBV5-6 combines with J gene TRBJ2-4; D ambiguous. V lost 1 base, J lost 0 bases, and 8 bases lay in between. The CDR3 is made up of 15 amino acids. Germline-derived CDR1 and CDR2 are SGHDT and YYEEEE. The chain's CDR3 is CASSLPGLAKNIQYF. The CDR3 DNA reads as TGTGCCAGCAGCTTGCCGGGTCTAGCCAAAAACATTCAGTACTTC.

The chain couples TRBV2 to TRBJ2-1; D is unclear. V was shortened by 4 bases and J by 3 bases, with 7 bases between the two germline ends. The CDR3 is 13 residues long. Per the germline V gene, CDR1 is SNHLY and CDR2 is FYNNEI. The DNA for the CDR3 is TGTGCCAGCAGTGTAGTCAGCTACAATGAGCAGTTCTTC. It yields the protein CASSVVSYNEQFF. The variable domain in full, with the rest retrieved from reference TRBV2 and TRBJ2-1, is EPEVTQTPSHQVTQMGQEVILRCVPISNHLYFYWYRQILGQKVEFLVSFYNNEISEKSEIFDDQFSVERPDGSNFTLKIRSTKLEDSAMYFCASSVVSYNEQFFGPGTRLTVL.

This clonotype was seen repeatedly, ten times or more. The genes are TRBV7-6 and TRBJ2-3; 7 nucleotides align to TRBD2. Trimming took 5 bases from V and 1 from J; bases not matched to a gene: 9. The CDR3 runs 16 residues. CDR1 is SGHVS, CDR2 FNYEAQ, per germline. CDR3 sequence reads: CASSPRYTSGTDTQYF. CDR3 nucleotide sequence: TGTGCCAGCAGCCCGAGGTATACTAGCGGCACAGATACGCAGTATTTT.

This clonotype was seen at least ten times. At one boundary the junction diverges from the germline segment, which might be a read error. V is TRBV7-7 and J is TRBJ2-1; 8 bases agree with TRBD2. CDR3 length: 15 amino acids. In germline, CDR1 is SSHAT, CDR2 FNYEAQ (reference sequence). The CDR3 spells CASRPAGGGLNEQFF. CDR3 in DNA: TGTGCTAGCAGACCCGCCGGGGGGGGCCTCAATGAGCAGTTCTTC. The full variable domain, its missing parts supplied by reference TRBV7-7 and TRBJ2-1, is GAGVSQSPRYKVTKRGQDVTLRCDPISSHATLYWYQQALGQGPEFLTYFNYEAQPDKSGLPSDRFSAERPEGSISTLTIQRTEQRDSAMYRCASRPAGGGLNEQFFGPGTRLTVL.

The V and J genes are TRBV5-1 and TRBJ1-2; D is uncertain. Germline assignment: CDR1 SGHRS and CDR2 YFSETQ. The CDR3 is 15 amino acids. Trimming stripped 6 bases from V and 2 bases from J, with 17 bases between. CDR3 residues: CASTAGGTLNYGYTF. In nucleotides, the CDR3 is TGCGCCAGCACCGCAGGTGGCACCTTAAACTATGGCTACACCTTC. Full variable domain (missing parts from reference TRBV5-1 and TRBJ1-2): KAGVTQTPRYLIKTRGQQVTLSCSPISGHRSVSWYQQTPGQGLQFLFEYFSETQRNKGNFPGRFSGRQFSNSRSEMNVSTLELGDSALYLCASTAGGTLNYGYTFGSGTRLTVV.

This chain joins TRBV11-2 and TRBJ1-6; the D is unclear. The CDR3 contains 14 residues. Germline V gene data show CDR1 as SGHAT and CDR2 as FQNNGV. The germline V and J ends were trimmed by 6 bases and 7 bases, with 13 bases remaining between them. CDR3 residues: CASSTRLGNSPLHF. CDR3 DNA: TGTGCCAGCAGTACCCGATTGGGGAATTCACCCCTCCACTTT. Based on the CDR3 plus reference TRBV11-2 and TRBJ1-6, the full variable domain is EAGVAQSPRYKIIEKRQSVAFWCNPISGHATLYWYQQILGQGPKLLIQFQNNGVVDDSQLPKDRFSAERLKGVDSTLKIQPAKLEDSAVYLCASSTRLGNSPLHFGNGTRLTVT.

This clonotype was detected ten times or more. This chain connects TRBV5-1 to TRBJ2-3; 8 bases align to TRBD2. Germline lookup yields CDR1 SGHRS and CDR2 YFSETQ. With V trimmed by 0 bases and J by 2 bases, 11 bases remained unmatched. The CDR3 extends over 18 amino acids. CDR3 coding DNA: TGCGCCAGCAGCTTGGCCGGGGGAGCGGGGGTTACCACAGATACGCAGTATTTT. Translation: CASSLAGGAGVTTDTQYF.

As DNA, the CDR3 is TGTGCCAGTAGCACGACGTGGACCGCCCTGGGCTACACCTTC. This codes for CASSTTWTALGYTF. The chain recombines TRBV19 with TRBJ1-2; D ambiguous. This CDR3 is built from 14 residues. Deletions cut 6 bases from V and 8 bases from J, with 19 bases between. CDR1 is LNHDA and CDR2 is SQIVND in the germline V gene (reference sequence).

The chain uses TRBV6-6 and TRBJ2-7; maybe TRBD1 (5 bases). The CDR3 length is 12 residues. CDR1 and CDR2 (germline): MNHNY, SVGAGI (reference sequence). V lost 6 bases and J 6 bases, leaving 12 bases between the germline ends. The CDR3 sequence: CASSAQAIEQYF. The DNA of the CDR3 is TGTGCCAGCAGCGCACAGGCGATCGAGCAGTACTTC.

This clonotype was recorded at least ten times. The J gene is TRBJ1-1, the V gene TRBV7-2; D gene ambiguous. Germline values: CDR1 SGHTA, CDR2 FQGNSA. V gave up 1 base and J gave up 4 bases, with 10 bases separating them. The CDR3 runs 14 residues. CDR3 sequence: CASSLGLSGTEAFF. CDR3 in DNA: TGTGCCAGCAGCTTAGGGCTTTCTGGCACTGAAGCTTTCTTT.

This clonotype was seen a few times. J is TRBJ2-5 and V is TRBV18; D may be TRBD1 or TRBD2 (5 bases each). Trimming took off 4 bases at V and 0 bases at J, with 9 bases between the two ends. Germline values: CDR1 KGHSH, CDR2 LQKENI. The CDR3 has 14 residues. The CDR3 protein is CASSQGPDQETQYF. The CDR3 DNA reads TGTGCCAGCTCACAGGGACCAGACCAAGAGACCCAGTACTTC.

This clonotype was observed a handful of times. This chain links TRBV7-3 with TRBJ2-6; 7 nucleotides match TRBD2. V shed 5 bases and J 0 bases; nucleotides not matched to a gene: 4. The V gene's germline CDR1 is SGHTA and CDR2 FQGTGA. This CDR3 has 16 amino acids. The CDR3, as DNA: TGTGCCAGCAGCAGCGCGGGGGTCTCTGGGGCCAACGTCCTGACTTTC. Its translation is CASSSAGVSGANVLTF.

For this clonotype: A read error is possible here, since a much larger clone lies one base away. The chain couples TRBV11-3 to TRBJ2-2, with 7 bases that match TRBD1. This CDR3 contains 16 residues. The ends lost 5 bases at V and 1 base at J; junction bases unmatched: 7. From germline, CDR1 is SGHNT and CDR2 YENEEA. The CDR3 region is CASSSDRELNTGELFF. The CDR3 DNA follows: TGTGCCAGCAGCAGCGACAGGGAACTGAACACCGGGGAGCTGTTTTTT.

This chain uses TRBV28 with TRBJ1-2; no clear D gene. V lost 6 bases and J 2 bases, leaving 10 bases between the germline ends. This CDR3 contains 13 residues. Germline V gives CDR1 MDHEN, CDR2 SYDVKM. CDR3 loop: CASRESGNYGYTF. Here the CDR3 DNA reads TGTGCCAGCAGAGAATCCGGGAACTATGGCTACACCTTC.

This clonotype showed up many times. The J gene is TRBJ2-4, the V gene TRBV20-1; 7 bases align to TRBD1. The germline CDR1 and CDR2 sequences are DFQATT and SNEGSKA (reference sequence). The CDR3 extends over 15 amino acids. V was clipped by 1 base and J by 6 bases; unmatched bases: 9. The CDR3 is CSARAPDRAVNIQYF. CDR3 nucleotides: TGCAGTGCTAGAGCGCCCGACAGGGCTGTAAACATTCAGTACTTC.

The table lists this clonotype with many counts. V is TRBV5-4 and J is TRBJ1-2, with 9 positions matching TRBD1. The CDR3 runs to 17 residues. Germline lookup yields CDR1 SGHNT and CDR2 YYREEE (reference sequence). Losses at the gene ends were 3 bases for V and 4 bases for J; bases not matched to a gene: 13. The CDR3 region has the DNA TGTGCCAGCAGCTCGAAAGCAACAGGGGGCGCGTCCTATGGCTACACCTTC. Translation: CASSSKATGGASYGYTF.

The sample holds a few counts of this clonotype. DNA of the CDR3: TGTGCCAGCAGTTTCTACCAAGAAGCTTTCTTT. Its protein product is CASSFYQEAFF. The V call is TRBV28, the J call TRBJ1-1; no firm D call. There are 11 residues in the CDR3. The V end lost 3 bases, the J end lost 8 bases, and 7 bases lay between the germline ends. Germline CDR1 reads MDHEN; CDR2 reads SYDVKM.